This T cell receptor beta chain was obtained from a study of somatic mutations in cytotoxic T cells in rheumatoid arthritis. About the study: Patients gave 30 ml EDTA peripheral blood immediately after diagnosis, prior to starting treatment.

Per the study methods: After comparison against published virus-specific TCRB sequences, only a few of the patient CD8+ clones larger than 1% turned out to match them. Sequenced by immunoSEQ multiplex PCR; TCRdb stores in-frame clones only, minus some. V and J calls plus clone size are reproduced from that table; the DNA served to infer D and trimming. The sample consists of 13,000 to 15,000 clones, around 72% of them appearing once. Germline CDR1 reads LNHDA; CDR2 reads SQIVND (reference sequence). The CDR3 has 14 amino acids. The trim removed 7 bases at V and 0 bases at J, leaving 3 bases unmatched.

This TCR was recovered from an adult with rheumatoid arthritis. V is TRBV19 and J is TRBJ1-3; the match to TRBD1 covers 7 bases. The specimen was CD8+ T cells sorted from blood. The CDR3 nucleotides are TGTGCCAGTAATCGGGACAGCTCTGGAAACACCATATATTTT. This translates into CASNRDSSGNTIYF.